The rows below give T cell receptor beta chains drawn from one sample of a study of T cell clonotyping in hematopoietic cell transplantation. Repertoires were generated with immunoSEQ multiplex PCR, while TCRdb's copy carries only in-frame clones and drops some. This sample has approximately 30,000 clones, with approximately 95% found just once. The sequenced sample was peripheral blood mononuclear cells. These TCRs come from a man aged 50-60 years in good health. Some clones in this sample may be carry-over from other donors' samples. The CDR3 runs from the conserved cysteine through the conserved F or W. Each record gives: D gene, V gene, J gene, clone size, CDR3 protein, CDR3 DNA. A D gene is named only where the DNA matches it firmly. The size of a clone is reported for some rows only, either as once, few or many, or as a class for expanded clones.

TRBD1	TRBV2	TRBJ1-5	NA	CASSYGQGGGSNQPQHF	TGTGCCAGCAGCTACGGACAGGGGGGAGGTAGCAATCAGCCCCAGCATTTT
TRBD1	TRBV7-6	TRBJ1-2	once	CASSLGGTGLYGYTF	TGTGCCAGCAGCTTAGGCGGGACAGGCCTCTATGGCTACACCTTC
TRBD1	TRBV5-1	TRBJ1-1	NA	CASSLRGTGEAFF	TGCGCCAGCAGCTTGAGAGGGACAGGTGAAGCTTTCTTT
NA	TRBV11-2	TRBJ1-3	NA	CASSLEFFSGYSGNTIYF	TGTGCCAGCAGCTTAGAATTTTTCTCGGGGTACTCTGGAAACACCATATATTTT
NA	TRBV7-2	TRBJ2-3	NA	CASSPGSDTQYF	TGTGCCAGCAGCCCCGGGTCAGATACGCAGTATTTT
NA	TRBV4-1	TRBJ1-2	NA	CASSQEQRVRGGGYTF	TGCGCCAGCAGCCAAGAACAGCGGGTGCGGGGAGGAGGCTACACCTTC
NA	TRBV5-4	TRBJ2-7	NA	CASSSASSYEQYF	TGTGCCAGCAGCTCGGCTAGCTCCTACGAGCAGTACTTC
NA	TRBV28	TRBJ1-5	NA	CASSLPRRGGQPQHF	TGTGCCAGCAGTCTCCCCCGCAGGGGTGGACAGCCCCAGCATTTT
NA	TRBV19	TRBJ1-2	NA	CASSSLGGQGYTF	TGTGCCAGTAGTAGCCTTGGGGGGCAGGGCTACACCTTC
NA	TRBV2	TRBJ2-1	NA	CASSQNDNEQFF	TGTGCCAGCAGCCAGAATGACAATGAGCAGTTCTTC
TRBD1	TRBV28	TRBJ1-4	NA	CASISRQGVGEKLFF	TGTGCCAGCATCTCCCGACAGGGTGTAGGAGAAAAACTGTTTTTT
NA	TRBV7-2	TRBJ2-1	NA	CASSLLLTNEQFF	TGTGCCAGCAGCTTATTACTAACGAATGAGCAGTTCTTC
TRBD2	TRBV5-1	TRBJ2-1	NA	CASSLAERGGNEQFF	TGCGCCAGCAGCTTGGCCGAGCGGGGGGGAAATGAGCAGTTCTTC
TRBD1	TRBV6-1	TRBJ2-1	NA	CASSEFGQGLENEQFF	TGTGCCAGCAGTGAATTTGGACAGGGGTTAGAAAATGAGCAGTTCTTC
TRBD1	TRBV10-3	TRBJ1-4	NA	CAISEGADEKLFF	TGTGCCATCTCAGAGGGGGCGGATGAAAAACTGTTTTTT
NA	TRBV27	TRBJ1-1	NA	CASSLWGRRAEAFF	TGTGCCAGCAGTTTATGGGGGAGGAGGGCTGAAGCTTTCTTT
NA	TRBV19	TRBJ1-1	NA	CASRNSQGINTEAFF	TGTGCCAGTAGAAATAGCCAGGGTATCAACACTGAAGCTTTCTTT
TRBD1	TRBV30	TRBJ1-2	NA	CAWGTAVGLYGYTF	TGTGCCTGGGGGACAGCGGTGGGGTTATATGGCTACACCTTC
TRBD1	TRBV5-1	TRBJ2-7	NA	CASSGGTGGEQYF	TGCGCCAGCAGCGGAGGGACAGGGGGGGAGCAGTACTTC
NA	TRBV7-2	TRBJ2-7	NA	CASSPPGVSYEQYF	TGTGCCAGCAGCCCTCCGGGGGTCTCCTACGAGCAGTACTTC
NA	TRBV2	TRBJ1-6	NA	CASSEIGGSDSPLHF	TGTGCCAGCAGTGAAATTGGCGGGTCGGATTCACCCCTCCACTTT
NA	TRBV27	TRBJ1-2	NA	CASSLSGSNYGYTF	TGTGCCAGCAGTTTATCAGGGAGTAACTATGGCTACACCTTC
NA	TRBV27	TRBJ1-5	NA	CASSFGGGSNQPQHF	TGTGCCAGCAGTTTTGGGGGAGGGAGCAATCAGCCCCAGCATTTT
NA	TRBV7-9	TRBJ1-5	NA	CASSLTAVSSQPQHF	TGTGCCAGCAGCTTAACTGCTGTATCTAGCCAGCCCCAGCATTTT
TRBD1	TRBV7-2	TRBJ1-1	NA	CASSLGGQGGTEAFF	TGTGCCAGCAGCTTAGGGGGACAGGGGGGCACTGAAGCTTTCTTT
TRBD2	TRBV7-9	TRBJ2-3	NA	CASSWRGGGLDTQYF	TGTGCCAGCAGCTGGCGGGGGGGCGGCCTGGATACGCAGTATTTT
NA	TRBV5-1	TRBJ1-2	once	CASSLLDGASDGYTF	TGCGCCAGCAGCTTGCTTGACGGGGCCAGTGATGGCTACACCTTC
NA	TRBV6-1	TRBJ1-4	NA	CASSPADTSEQKLFF	TGTGCCAGCAGTCCCGCGGACACCTCCGAACAAAAACTGTTTTTT
NA	TRBV19	TRBJ1-2	NA	CASRPVSRTAGAGYTF	TGTGCCAGTAGGCCGGTATCTAGGACGGCTGGTGCGGGCTACACCTTC
NA	TRBV5-6	TRBJ1-6	NA	CASSLVGGGNSPLHF	TGTGCCAGCAGCTTGGTAGGCGGGGGCAATTCACCCCTCCACTTT
NA	TRBV29-1	TRBJ2-7	NA	CSGTGTYEQYF	TGCAGCGGAACAGGGACCTACGAGCAGTACTTC
NA	TRBV5-1	TRBJ2-2	NA	CASSPGTPNTGELFF	TGCGCCAGCAGCCCCGGGACACCGAACACCGGGGAGCTGTTTTTT
TRBD2	TRBV11-2	TRBJ2-3	NA	CASSYASGGRGTQYF	TGTGCCAGCAGCTACGCTAGCGGGGGGAGGGGTACGCAGTATTTT
TRBD2	TRBV29-1	TRBJ2-3	NA	CSVEKGVAGPGDTQYF	TGCAGCGTTGAAAAGGGGGTAGCGGGACCTGGGGATACGCAGTATTTT
NA	TRBV6-4	TRBJ1-1	NA	CASSDGIREAFF	TGTGCCAGCAGTGACGGGATACGTGAAGCTTTCTTT
NA	TRBV10-3	TRBJ1-2	NA	CAISEDSHYGYTF	TGTGCCATCAGTGAAGACAGCCATTATGGCTACACCTTC
TRBD1	TRBV27	TRBJ1-6	NA	CASSPGQGMQNSPLHF	TGTGCCAGCAGTCCGGGACAGGGAATGCAGAATTCACCCCTCCACTTT
TRBD1	TRBV5-6	TRBJ1-4	NA	CASSPRAGGSEKLFF	TGTGCCAGCAGCCCTCGGGCAGGGGGCTCTGAAAAACTGTTTTTT
TRBD1	TRBV11-2	TRBJ2-7	NA	CASSLGTGDAYEQYF	TGTGCCAGCAGCTTAGGGACAGGGGACGCCTACGAGCAGTACTTC
NA	TRBV30	TRBJ1-6	NA	CAWRVSGTRYNSPLHF	TGTGCCTGGAGGGTCTCCGGGACCCGCTATAATTCACCCCTCCACTTT